The rows below give T cell receptor beta chains drawn from one sample of a study of response to subunit inactivated influenza vaccine. In TCRdb, the RT-PCR reads were re-called with MiXCR into one record per CDR3 protein. The data show hundreds of thousands of distinct CDR3 sequences, with about 7.6% seen just once and roughly 13% held by the top ten. The sample in question was PBMCs from blood, obtained less than 25 months after vaccination. Receptor source: a man between 50 and 75 years old who received an inactivated influenza vaccine. Each CDR3 is given with its conserved first and last residue. The order of the fields is V gene, CDR3 length, CDR3 protein.

TRBV20-1	18	CSARVIPSGGPYQETQYF
TRBV6-5	14	CASSYSRDTYEQYF
TRBV7-9	16	CASSPRLRSGANVLTF
TRBV24-1	17	CATSDLPVSDDTGELFF
TRBV5-1	14	CASSLADAAYEQYF
TRBV7-2	16	CASSLLGFGSKETQYF
TRBV21-1	19	CASSKVSPGLAGFDGELFF
TRBV5-1	19	CASSLLGHPPEGSNTEAFF
TRBV9	18	CASSVGTSGRGSTDTQYF
TRBV5-1	15	CASSITLSQNTEAFF
TRBV28	16	CASSLGGTAGFYEQYF
TRBV2	14	CASNPGGGSYEQYF
TRBV7-9	17	CASSSRIQTPPVDEQFF
TRBV25-1	17	CAGSEAGTGLAKNIQYF
TRBV9	17	CASSVGGLAGLYNEQFF
TRBV11-1	15	CASSPGTVGYNEQFF
TRBV7-9	17	CASSLIRGDRGPYEQYF
TRBV7-2	15	CASSLGTSGMKTQYF
TRBV5-1	15	CASSLAGQSIHEQYF
TRBV3-1	14	CASSQGHLKEKLFF
TRBV29-1	13	CSASGTLSREQYF
TRBV29-1	14	CSGRGRGSYNEQFF
TRBV12-3/TRBV12-4	21	CASSFSYIGASGSPRTDTQYF
TRBV5-1	13	CASSSGGSDEQYF
TRBV20-1	16	CSASSTTSAAPDTQYF
TRBV15	15	CATSRDWEGRETQYF
TRBV4-2	15	CASSQQTSGLGEQFF
TRBV4-2	13	CASSQDGSDGYTF
TRBV6-1	16	CASSEAWGRVTGELFF
TRBV20-1	15	CSAHFLAGTSYEQYF
TRBV20-1	12	CSVDRGRYGYTF
TRBV7-2	13	CASSLVGAYEQYF
TRBV5-6	14	CASSLAGTTYEQYF
TRBV5-1	14	CASSGTGGVTEAFF
TRBV11-2	18	CASSSRDRLTTGTDTQYF
TRBV10-3	14	CAIRTTGGRETQYF
TRBV6-2/TRBV6-3	13	CASSPNMGYGYTF
TRBV20-1	14	CSAREAPGPYEQYF
TRBV12-3/TRBV12-4	12	CASSAGTRGYTF
TRBV25-1	16	CASSEWDGSSTDTQYF
TRBV5-5	15	CASSLVAGGEFEQFF
TRBV18	14	CASRTSATNEKLFF
TRBV3-1	16	CASSQTGTGFYNEQFF
TRBV4-1	16	CASSQRQGGLYNEQFF
TRBV20-1	12	CSARRGREKLFF
TRBV29-1	13	CSVAQGGDQPQHF
TRBV4-3	14	CASSQVLGDTEAFF
TRBV7-2	15	CASTRQSTNTGELFF
TRBV28	16	CASSLFTGSGANVLTF
TRBV29-1	15	CSVLGLAGVTDTQYF
TRBV10-3	13	CATKSDTAYGYTF